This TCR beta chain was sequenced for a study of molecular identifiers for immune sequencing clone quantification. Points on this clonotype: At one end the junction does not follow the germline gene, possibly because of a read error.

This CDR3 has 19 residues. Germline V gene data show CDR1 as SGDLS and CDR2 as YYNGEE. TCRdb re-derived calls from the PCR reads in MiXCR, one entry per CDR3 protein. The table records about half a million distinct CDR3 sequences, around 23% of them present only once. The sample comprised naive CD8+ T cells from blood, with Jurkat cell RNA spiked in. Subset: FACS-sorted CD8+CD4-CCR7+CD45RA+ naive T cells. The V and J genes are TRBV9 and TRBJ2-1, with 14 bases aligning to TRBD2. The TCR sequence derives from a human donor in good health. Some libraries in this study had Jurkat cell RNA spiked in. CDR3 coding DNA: TGTGCCGGCAGCGTAGCTACGGGACTAGCGGGGGTTCAAGAGAATGAGCAGTTCTTC. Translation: CAGSVATGLAGVQENEQFF.